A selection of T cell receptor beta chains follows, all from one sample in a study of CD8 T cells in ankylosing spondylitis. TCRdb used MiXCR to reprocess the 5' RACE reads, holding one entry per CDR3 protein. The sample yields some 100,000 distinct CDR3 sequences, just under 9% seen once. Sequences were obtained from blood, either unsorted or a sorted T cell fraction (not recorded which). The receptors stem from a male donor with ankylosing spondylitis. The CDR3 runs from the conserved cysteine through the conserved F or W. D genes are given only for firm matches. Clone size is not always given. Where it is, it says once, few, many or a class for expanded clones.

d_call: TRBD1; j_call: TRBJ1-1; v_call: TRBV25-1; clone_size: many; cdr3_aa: CASSSQYLDRGNTEAFF; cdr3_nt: TGTGCCAGCAGTTCACAGTACCTCGACAGGGGGAACACTGAAGCTTTCTTT
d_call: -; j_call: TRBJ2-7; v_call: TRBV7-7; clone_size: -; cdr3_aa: CASSLAPRYEQYF; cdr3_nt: TGTGCCAGCAGCTTAGCCCCCCGATACGAGCAGTACTTC
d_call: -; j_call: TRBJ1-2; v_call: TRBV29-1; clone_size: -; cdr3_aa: CSVEAVPPLAGYTF; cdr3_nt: TGCAGCGTTGAAGCGGTCCCTCCTCTTGCTGGCTACACCTTC
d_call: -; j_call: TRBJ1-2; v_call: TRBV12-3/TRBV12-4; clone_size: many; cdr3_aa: CASTTLRVGYTF; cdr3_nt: TGTGCCAGCACCACTTTGAGGGTCGGCTACACCTTC
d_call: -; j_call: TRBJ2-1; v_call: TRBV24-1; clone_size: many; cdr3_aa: CATSDGGYNEQFF; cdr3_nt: TGTGCCACCAGTGACGGGGGATACAATGAGCAGTTCTTC
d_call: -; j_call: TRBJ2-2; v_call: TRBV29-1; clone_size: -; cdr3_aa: CSVVPRFGELFF; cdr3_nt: TGCAGCGTTGTACCACGTTTCGGGGAGCTGTTTTTT
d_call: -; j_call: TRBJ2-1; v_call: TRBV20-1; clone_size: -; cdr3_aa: CSARATGTSYNEQFF; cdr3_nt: TGCAGTGCTCGAGCAACGGGAACCTCCTACAATGAGCAGTTCTTC
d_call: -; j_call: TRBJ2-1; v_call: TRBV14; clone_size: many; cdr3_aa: CASSQGAGQFF; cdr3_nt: TGTGCCAGCAGCCAAGGGGCGGGGCAGTTCTTC
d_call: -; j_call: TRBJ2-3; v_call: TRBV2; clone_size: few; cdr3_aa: CASSDFLGTDTQYF; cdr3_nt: TGTGCCAGCAGTGACTTCCTAGGGACAGATACGCAGTATTTT
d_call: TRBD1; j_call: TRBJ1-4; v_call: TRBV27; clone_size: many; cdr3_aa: CASSRDSYKEKLFF; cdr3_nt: TGTGCCAGCAGCCGGGACAGTTATAAAGAAAAACTGTTTTTT
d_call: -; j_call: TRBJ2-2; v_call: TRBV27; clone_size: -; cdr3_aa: CASSFSDYMNTGELFF; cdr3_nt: TGTGCCAGCAGTTTCTCCGACTATATGAACACCGGGGAGCTGTTTTTT
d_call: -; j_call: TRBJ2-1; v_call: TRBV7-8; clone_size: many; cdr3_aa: CASSSRGGSNNEQFF; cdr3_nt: TGTGCCAGCAGCTCCAGAGGGGGGAGCAACAATGAGCAGTTCTTC
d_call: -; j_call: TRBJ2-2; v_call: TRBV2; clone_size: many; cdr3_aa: CASRTAVTGELFF; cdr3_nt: TGTGCCAGCAGGACGGCGGTCACCGGGGAGCTGTTTTTT
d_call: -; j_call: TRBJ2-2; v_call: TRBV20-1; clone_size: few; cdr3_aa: CSARVRAGGPGELFF; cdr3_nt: TGCAGTGCTAGAGTACGGGCAGGGGGGCCCGGGGAGCTGTTTTTT
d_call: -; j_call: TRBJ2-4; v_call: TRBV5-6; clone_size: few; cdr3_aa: CASSSLGGWDIQYF; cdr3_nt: TGTGCCAGCAGCTCCTTGGGGGGTTGGGACATTCAGTACTTC
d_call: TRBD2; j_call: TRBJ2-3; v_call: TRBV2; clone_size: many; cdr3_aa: CASRKAAGGTDTQYF; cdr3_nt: TGTGCCAGCAGAAAAGCAGCGGGAGGGACAGATACGCAGTATTTT
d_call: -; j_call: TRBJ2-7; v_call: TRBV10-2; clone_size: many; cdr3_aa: CASSESDYEQYF; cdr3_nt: TGCGCCAGCAGTGAGTCTGACTACGAGCAGTACTTC
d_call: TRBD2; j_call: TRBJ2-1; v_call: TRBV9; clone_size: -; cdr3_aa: CASSVVTSGSRDEQFF; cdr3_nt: TGTGCCAGCAGCGTAGTAACTAGCGGGAGTAGGGATGAGCAGTTCTTC
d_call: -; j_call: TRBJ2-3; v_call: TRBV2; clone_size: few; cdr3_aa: CASSPIGDAQYF; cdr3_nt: TGTGCCAGCAGCCCCATAGGGGATGCGCAGTATTTT
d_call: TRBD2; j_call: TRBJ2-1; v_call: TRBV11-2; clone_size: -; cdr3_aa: CASSLVGSPSGRAGYNEQFF; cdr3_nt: TGTGCCAGCAGCTTAGTAGGTAGTCCTAGCGGGAGGGCCGGCTACAATGAGCAGTTCTTC
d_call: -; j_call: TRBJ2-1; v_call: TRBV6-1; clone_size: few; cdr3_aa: CASSSGGAYNEQFF; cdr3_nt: TGTGCCAGCAGCTCAGGGGGGGCCTACAATGAGCAGTTCTTC
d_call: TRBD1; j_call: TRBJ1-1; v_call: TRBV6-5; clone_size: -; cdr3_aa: CASSYRTGEDTEAFF; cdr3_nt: TGTGCCAGCAGTTATCGGACAGGGGAGGACACTGAAGCTTTCTTT
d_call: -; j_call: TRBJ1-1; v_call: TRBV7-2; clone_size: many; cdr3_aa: CASSYYEAFF; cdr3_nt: TGTGCCAGCAGCTACTATGAAGCTTTCTTT
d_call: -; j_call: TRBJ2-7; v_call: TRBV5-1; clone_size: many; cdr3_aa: CASSLGLSDHSYEQYF; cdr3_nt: TGCGCCAGCAGCCTCGGACTCAGCGATCACTCCTACGAGCAGTACTTC
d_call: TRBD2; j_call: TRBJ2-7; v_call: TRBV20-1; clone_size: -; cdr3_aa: CSASSGRAAYEQYF; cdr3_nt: TGCAGTGCTAGTAGCGGGAGGGCCGCTTACGAGCAGTACTTC
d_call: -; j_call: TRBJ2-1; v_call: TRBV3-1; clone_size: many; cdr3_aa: CASSHRAYNEQFF; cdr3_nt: TGTGCCAGCAGCCATAGGGCGTACAATGAGCAGTTCTTC
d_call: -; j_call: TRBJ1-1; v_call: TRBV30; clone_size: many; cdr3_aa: CAWSIGNTEAFF; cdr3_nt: TGTGCCTGGAGTATCGGGAACACTGAAGCTTTCTTT